The source of this TCR beta chain is a study of blood T cell repertoires in COVID-19. Study as a whole: Samples representing acute and convalescent COVID-19 were sourced from the United States, Italy and Spain.

The germline gives CDR1 KGHDR, CDR2 SFDVKD. The V and J ends lost 1 base and 6 bases, in that order; junction bases with no gene match: 12. The CDR3 has 17 residues. In the authors' methods: Estimation of nucleated cell counts was performed using reference gene primer amplification. Repertoires were generated with immunoSEQ multiplex PCR, while TCRdb's copy carries only in-frame clones and drops some. The DNA gave D and trimming, while V, J and clone size come from that table. Seen here are fewer than 110,000 clones, 84% observed once, and the top ten hold about an eighth. V gene TRBV24-1 combines with J gene TRBJ2-3; TRBD2 aligns across 7 bases. Sequences were obtained from peripheral blood. The receptor was isolated from a human donor in a cohort sampled during active or convalescent COVID-19. Here the CDR3 reads CATSDFVAGGWGDTQYF. CDR3 nucleotides: TGTGCCACCAGTGATTTCGTAGCGGGCGGCTGGGGGGATACGCAGTATTTT.